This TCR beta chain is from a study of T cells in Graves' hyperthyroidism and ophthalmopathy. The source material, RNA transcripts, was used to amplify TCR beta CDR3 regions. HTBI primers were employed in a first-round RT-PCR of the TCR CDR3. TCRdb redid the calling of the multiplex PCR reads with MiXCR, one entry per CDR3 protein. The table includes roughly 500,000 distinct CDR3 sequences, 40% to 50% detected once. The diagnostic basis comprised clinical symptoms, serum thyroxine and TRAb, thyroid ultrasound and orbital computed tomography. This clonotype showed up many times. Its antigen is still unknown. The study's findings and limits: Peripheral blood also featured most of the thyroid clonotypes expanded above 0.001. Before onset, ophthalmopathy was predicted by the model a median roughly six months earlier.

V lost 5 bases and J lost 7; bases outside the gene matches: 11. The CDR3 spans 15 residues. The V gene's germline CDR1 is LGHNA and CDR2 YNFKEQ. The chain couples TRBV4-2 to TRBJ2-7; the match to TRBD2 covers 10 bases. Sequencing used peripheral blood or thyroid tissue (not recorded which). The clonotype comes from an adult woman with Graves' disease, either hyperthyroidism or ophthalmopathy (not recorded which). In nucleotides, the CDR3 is TGTGCCAGCAGCAACCCAGCGGGAGGGCCGGGGGAGCAGTACTTC. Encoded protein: CASSNPAGGPGEQYF.